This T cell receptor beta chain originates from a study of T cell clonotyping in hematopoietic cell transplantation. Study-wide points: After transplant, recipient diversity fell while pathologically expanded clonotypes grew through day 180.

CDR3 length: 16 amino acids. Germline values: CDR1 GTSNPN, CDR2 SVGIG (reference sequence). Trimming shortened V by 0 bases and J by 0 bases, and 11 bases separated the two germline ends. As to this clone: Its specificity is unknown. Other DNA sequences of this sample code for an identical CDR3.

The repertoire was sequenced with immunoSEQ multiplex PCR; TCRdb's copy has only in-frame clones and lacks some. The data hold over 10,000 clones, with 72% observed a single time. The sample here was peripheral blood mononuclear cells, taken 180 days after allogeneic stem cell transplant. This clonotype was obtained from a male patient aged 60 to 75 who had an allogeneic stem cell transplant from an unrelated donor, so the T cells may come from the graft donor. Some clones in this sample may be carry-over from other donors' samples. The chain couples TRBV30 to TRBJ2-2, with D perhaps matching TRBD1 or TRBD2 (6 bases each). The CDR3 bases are TGTGCCTGGAGTGTAGGGGGGTCAGCGAACACCGGGGAGCTGTTTTTT. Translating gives CAWSVGGSANTGELFF.